Each of the 32 T cell receptor beta chains below was sequenced from the same sample in a study of identical twins. TCRdb re-analysed the 5' RACE reads in MiXCR, keeping a single row per CDR3 protein. The data contain around 530,000 distinct CDR3 sequences, roughly 15% of them singletons. The sample also formed part of further work on yellow fever vaccine responses in identical twins.

Sequencing input: CD4+ T cells sorted from blood. The source is a woman aged 18-30 years in good health.

CDR3 loop: CATVPGGSTYEQYV. As DNA, the CDR3 is TGTGCCACCGTCCCCGGGGGCTCAACCTACGAGCAGTACGTC. This sequence joins TRBV6-1 and TRBJ2-7; D possibly uses TRBD1 or TRBD2 (6 bases each). The germline V and J ends were trimmed by 10 bases and 2 bases, with 18 bases remaining between them. Germline V gene data show CDR1 as MNHNS and CDR2 as SASEGT. CDR3 length: 14 amino acids.

The V gene is TRBV7-6, the J gene TRBJ2-1; a weak D match, TRBD1 (5 bases). The CDR3 has 16 amino acids. The V gene lost 5 bases and the J gene lost 7 bases, with 21 bases spanning the gap. Germline CDR1 is SGHVS and CDR2 is FNYEAQ. Written as DNA, the CDR3 is TGTGCCAGCAGCCCAATGGCCCCAGGGATGAGGAATGAGCAGTTCTTC. Protein product: CASSPMAPGMRNEQFF.

The V gene is TRBV3-1, the J gene TRBJ2-7; 9 nucleotides match TRBD2. The CDR3 runs 15 residues. Germline values: CDR1 LGHDT, CDR2 YNNKEL (reference sequence). J gave up 4 bases and V 2 bases, and 6 bases lay outside the gene matches. The CDR3 bases are TGTGCCAGCAGCCAAAATCTAGCGGGATCTTACGAGCAGTACTTC. Its translation is CASSQNLAGSYEQYF.

The gene calls are TRBV7-2 and TRBJ2-1; 13 positions match TRBD2. With 0 bases clipped from V and 9 bases from J, the junction kept 5 bases outside the gene matches. CDR1 is SGHTA, CDR2 FQGNSA, per germline. The CDR3 extends over 16 amino acids. The DNA of the CDR3 is TGTGCCAGCAGCTTAGCAACTAGCGGGAGGGGGAGTGAGCAGTTCTTC. Its translation: CASSLATSGRGSEQFF.

J is TRBJ1-6 and V is TRBV3-1; 8 bases line up with TRBD1. CDR3 length: 13 amino acids. The germline gives CDR1 LGHDT, CDR2 YNNKEL (reference sequence). Trimming took 4 bases from V and 8 from J; bases not matched to a gene: 1. CDR3 nucleotides: TGTGCCAGCAGCCTGGACAGGGATTCACCCCTCCACTTT. It is translated as CASSLDRDSPLHF. The variable domain in full, with the rest retrieved from reference TRBV3-1 and TRBJ1-6, is DTAVSQTPKYLVTQMGNDKSIKCEQNLGHDTMYWYKQDSKKFLKIMFSYNNKELIINETVPNRFSPKSPDKAHLNLHINSLELGDSAVYFCASSLDRDSPLHFGNGTRLTVT.

The chain employs TRBV12-3 or TRBV12-4 and TRBJ2-1; D call uncertain. V was clipped by 10 bases and J by 5 bases, with 21 bases between them. CDR3 length: 15 amino acids. The CDR3 loop reads CATSLPGSWNNEQFF. The CDR3 DNA is TGTGCCACCTCACTCCCGGGCTCGTGGAACAATGAGCAGTTCTTC.

The J gene is TRBJ2-7, the V gene TRBV5-1; D perhaps matches TRBD1 (6 bases). Germline V CDR1 and CDR2: SGHRS, YFSETQ. This CDR3 region has 14 residues. V lost 0 bases to trimming and J lost 1 base, with 8 bases between them. The chain's CDR3 is CASSLEQGSYEQYV. The CDR3 bases are TGCGCCAGCAGCTTGGAACAGGGTTCCTACGAGCAGTACGTC.

This clonotype was counted only a few times. The chain employs TRBV28 and TRBJ2-7; D unresolved. The V end lost 5 bases, the J end lost 3 bases, and 14 bases lay between the germline ends. Germline V gene lookup returns CDR1 MDHEN and CDR2 SYDVKM. The CDR3 is made up of 14 amino acids. In DNA, the CDR3 is TGTGCCAGCAGTCCTAGACTGAGTCACTACGAGCAGTACTTC. Protein sequence: CASSPRLSHYEQYF. Together with reference TRBV28 and TRBJ2-7, the CDR3 gives the full variable domain: DVKVTQSSRYLVKRTGEKVFLECVQDMDHENMFWYRQDPGLGLRLIYFSYDVKMKEKGDIPEGYSVSREKKERFSLILESASTNQTSMYLCASSPRLSHYEQYFGPGTRLTVT.

The rearrangement links TRBV9 to TRBJ2-2; D is unclear. Germline V gene sequence: CDR1 SGDLS, CDR2 YYNGEE. Trimming removed 0 bases from V and 3 bases from J, with 9 bases in between. This CDR3 comprises 15 residues. CDR3 coding DNA: TGTGCCAGCAGCGTAGGGGGTCATGACACCGGGGAGCTGTTTTTT. Translation gives CASSVGGHDTGELFF.

CDR3 in amino acids: CASTPCLVLTYF. DNA for the CDR3: TGTGCCAGCACGCCTTGCCTAGTCCTAACATACTTC. V gene TRBV21-1 combines with J gene TRBJ2-5; the D call in the table, TRBD2, was not verified against the DNA. TRBV21-1 is listed as a pseudogene. The CDR3 spans 12 residues.

The chain joins TRBV29-1 to TRBJ2-6; D remains unclear. Germline-derived CDR1 and CDR2 are SQVTM and ANQGSEA. This CDR3 contains 13 residues. Trimming cost V 1 base and J 6 bases, with 7 bases left between them. The CDR3 sequence is CSVEALQANVLTF. The CDR3 DNA follows: TGCAGCGTTGAAGCCCTTCAGGCCAACGTCCTGACTTTC. Full variable domain (outside the CDR3, taken from reference TRBV29-1 and TRBJ2-6): SAVISQKPSRDICQRGTSLTIQCQVDSQVTMMFWYRQQPGQSLTLIATANQGSEATYESGFVIDKFPISRPNLTFSTLTVSNMSPEDSSIYLCSVEALQANVLTFGAGSRLTVL.

The chain's CDR3 is CASSSTSGQGEAFF. The DNA for the CDR3 is TGTGCCAGCAGCTCCACGTCGGGGCAGGGTGAAGCTTTCTTT. The chain is built from TRBV7-3 and TRBJ1-1, with D tentatively TRBD1 (5 bases). CDR1 SGHTA and CDR2 FQGTGA come from the germline V gene. V shed 4 bases and J shed 7 bases, with 16 bases lying between them. The CDR3 extends over 14 amino acids.

The chain has TRBV29-1 and TRBJ1-1; 9 bases match TRBD1. The junction had 5 bases not matched to a gene; V was cut back by 5 bases and J by 4 bases. The CDR3 runs to 13 residues. Germline-derived CDR1 and CDR2 are SQVTM and ANQGSEA. The CDR3 region is CSVNRGRGTEAFF. Here the CDR3 DNA reads TGCAGCGTTAACAGGGGGCGCGGCACTGAAGCTTTCTTT. Looking up the rest from reference TRBV29-1 and TRBJ1-1 gives the full variable domain: SAVISQKPSRDICQRGTSLTIQCQVDSQVTMMFWYRQQPGQSLTLIATANQGSEATYESGFVIDKFPISRPNLTFSTLTVSNMSPEDSSIYLCSVNRGRGTEAFFGQGTRLTVV.

Only a few counts were recorded for this clonotype. The chain combines TRBV24-1 with TRBJ2-2; D gene uncertain. Germline CDR1 KGHDR, CDR2 SFDVKD. The CDR3 contains 12 residues. The V end lost 2 bases, the J end lost 10 bases, and 7 bases lay between the germline ends. The CDR3 region is CATSDWAEELFF. The CDR3 DNA follows: TGTGCCACCAGTGATTGGGCGGAGGAGCTGTTTTTT.

This clonotype was counted between two and nine times. V usage is TRBV25-1 and J usage is TRBJ1-2; D gene ambiguous. V dropped 3 bases and J dropped 8 bases, with 10 bases sitting between them. This CDR3 comprises 12 residues. Germline-derived CDR1 and CDR2 are MGHDK and SYGVNS. CDR3 DNA sequence: TGTGCCAGCAGTGACCTCCCATGGGGCTACACCTTC. Amino acid sequence: CASSDLPWGYTF.

The chain links TRBV5-1 to TRBJ2-7, with TRBD1 matching over 9 bases. V dropped 4 bases and J dropped 3; count of bases not matched to a gene: 8. Germline assignment: CDR1 SGHRS and CDR2 YFSETQ. The CDR3 sequence is 15 residues long. CDR3 region: CASSPDRGGGYEQYF. The CDR3 coding sequence is TGCGCCAGCAGCCCGGACAGGGGAGGGGGCTACGAGCAGTACTTC. Based on the CDR3 plus reference TRBV5-1 and TRBJ2-7, the full variable domain is KAGVTQTPRYLIKTRGQQVTLSCSPISGHRSVSWYQQTPGQGLQFLFEYFSETQRNKGNFPGRFSGRQFSNSRSEMNVSTLELGDSALYLCASSPDRGGGYEQYFGPGTRLTVT.

This clonotype was recorded only once. The chain uses TRBV28 and TRBJ2-1; 11 bases are a match to TRBD2. With V trimmed by 4 bases and J by 9 bases, 8 bases remained unmatched. CDR3 length: 15 residues. Germline V gives CDR1 MDHEN, CDR2 SYDVKM. The CDR3 loop is CASSSPTSGSGEQFF. The CDR3 nucleotides read TGTGCCAGCAGTTCCCCCACTAGCGGGAGTGGTGAGCAGTTCTTC.

This chain connects TRBV4-1 to TRBJ1-1; a possible D gene is TRBD1 (5 bases). Germline CDR1 MGHRA, CDR2 YSYEKL. With 0 bases removed from V and 4 bases from J, the gap between germline ends came to 12 bases. The length of the CDR3 is 15 residues. CDR3 residues: CASSQDSNGGTEAFF. The CDR3 DNA reads TGCGCCAGCAGCCAAGATTCCAATGGGGGCACTGAAGCTTTCTTT.

This clonotype was found a few times. V and J are TRBV24-1 and TRBJ2-3, with TRBD2 matching over 8 bases. Germline V gives CDR1 KGHDR, CDR2 SFDVKD. With 9 bases clipped from V and 1 base from J, the junction kept 5 bases outside the gene matches. CDR3 length: 14 residues. CDR3 sequence: CATWSGRGTDTQYF. The CDR3 bases are TGTGCCACCTGGAGCGGGAGAGGCACAGATACGCAGTATTTT.

This clonotype has only one observation. V gene TRBV7-2 combines with J gene TRBJ2-6; tentatively, D is TRBD1 or TRBD2 (7 bases each). The ends were cut back, 5 bases at V and 4 bases at J, with 12 bases in the middle. Germline values: CDR1 SGHTA, CDR2 FQGNSA. The CDR3 has 15 amino acids. CDR3 in DNA: TGTGCCAGCAGCCCAGGGGGGGTAGGGGCCAACGTCCTGACTTTC. Translating gives CASSPGGVGANVLTF.

In nucleotides, the CDR3 is TGTGCCAGCAGCGTATTTACGGTGAACACTGAAGCTTTCTTT. Amino acid sequence: CASSVFTVNTEAFF. The chain recombines TRBV9 with TRBJ1-1; D remains unclear. V lost 1 base, J lost 0 bases, and 7 bases lay in between. The germline CDR1 and CDR2 sequences are SGDLS and YYNGEE. This CDR3 is built from 14 residues.

In this sample, this clonotype turned up many times. The chain carries TRBV6-1 and TRBJ2-5; perhaps TRBD2 as D (5 bases). Germline V lookup: CDR1 MNHNS, CDR2 SASEGT. The V end lost 6 bases, the J end lost 5 bases, and 16 bases lay between the germline ends. This CDR3 spans 14 amino acids. The CDR3 DNA is TGTGCCAGCAGCCTAACTAGAGGGCAGGAGACCCAGTACTTC. Translating gives CASSLTRGQETQYF.

The sample holds many counts of this clonotype. This rearrangement joins TRBV4-1 to TRBJ2-2; 8 nucleotides match TRBD2. The CDR3 runs to 17 residues. V was clipped by 4 bases and J by 2 bases; unmatched bases: 9. Looked up from germline, CDR1 is MGHRA and CDR2 is YSYEKL. CDR3 sequence reads: CASSPIVAGINTGELFF. For the CDR3, the DNA is TGCGCCAGCAGCCCAATAGTAGCGGGGATTAACACCGGGGAGCTGTTTTTT.

The chain employs TRBV20-1 and TRBJ2-2; 14 bases align to TRBD2. The length of the CDR3 is 17 residues. The V and J ends lost 3 bases and 5 bases, in that order; junction bases with no gene match: 8. Germline CDR1 and CDR2: DFQATT and SNEGSKA (reference sequence). The chain's CDR3 is CSASKTSGGAGTGELFF. As DNA, the CDR3 is TGCAGTGCTAGCAAGACTAGCGGGGGGGCGGGTACCGGGGAGCTGTTTTTT.

V is TRBV6-1 and J is TRBJ2-7; D remains ambiguous. Trimming took off 1 base at V and 4 bases at J, with 11 bases between the two ends. The length of the CDR3 is 14 residues. Germline CDR1 reads MNHNS; CDR2 reads SASEGT. In nucleotides, the CDR3 is TGTGCCAGCAGTGAAGGGACCATCAAGTACGAGCAGTACTTC. It is translated as CASSEGTIKYEQYF.

The rearrangement links TRBV2 to TRBJ2-5; a possible D gene is TRBD2 (5 bases). The CDR3 consists of 15 residues. CDR1 is SNHLY and CDR2 is FYNNEI in the germline V gene. Trimming took 5 bases from V and 1 from J, leaving 14 bases between them. The CDR3 is CASSKLLGTQETQYF. The CDR3 nucleotides read TGTGCCAGCAGTAAACTACTAGGCACCCAAGAGACCCAGTACTTC.

This clonotype has just a few counts. The V gene is TRBV5-1, the J gene TRBJ2-7; TRBD2 agrees at 11 bases. Germline CDR1 and CDR2: SGHRS and YFSETQ. V was clipped by 2 bases and J by 4 bases; unmatched bases: 2. This CDR3 comprises 14 residues. The DNA for the CDR3 is TGCGCCAGCAGCTTTAGCGGGGGGGCATACGAGCAGTACGTC. It translates to CASSFSGGAYEQYV.

This chain links TRBV5-4 with TRBJ2-1; D unresolved. CDR3 length: 15 amino acids. V lost 0 bases, J lost 4 bases, and 11 bases lay in between. Looked up from germline, CDR1 is SGHNT and CDR2 is YYREEE (reference sequence). Here the CDR3 reads CASSLGLGVYNEQFF. The CDR3 DNA reads as TGTGCCAGCAGCTTGGGCCTTGGGGTTTACAATGAGCAGTTCTTC.

The chain joins TRBV7-3 to TRBJ2-3; 7 positions match TRBD2. V trimming: 1 base; J trimming: 2 bases; junction bases outside the gene matches: 3. CDR1 is SGHTA, CDR2 FQGTGA, per germline. There are 15 residues in the CDR3. CDR3 residues: CASSLNSGSTDTQYF. Here the CDR3 DNA reads TGTGCCAGCAGCTTAAATAGCGGGTCCACAGATACGCAGTATTTT.

This clonotype was counted a few times. This rearrangement joins TRBV12-5 to TRBJ2-7; TRBD1 might be the D (5 bases). Trimming shortened V by 2 bases and J by 4 bases, and 12 bases separated the two germline ends. The CDR3 has 14 amino acids. Germline assignment: CDR1 LGHNT and CDR2 FRNRAP. CDR3 loop: CASGLFADTYEQYF. CDR3 DNA sequence: TGTGCTAGTGGTTTGTTCGCGGACACGTACGAGCAGTACTTC.

The rearrangement links TRBV3-1 to TRBJ2-1; D is possibly TRBD1 (5 bases). Germline V gene lookup returns CDR1 LGHDT and CDR2 YNNKEL (reference sequence). V was clipped by 0 bases and J by 8 bases, with 14 bases between them. The CDR3 has 15 amino acids. For the CDR3, the DNA is TGTGCCAGCAGCCAAGACAGGGCCCACACAGATGAGCAGTTCTTC. Translated: CASSQDRAHTDEQFF.

The gene calls are TRBV15 and TRBJ2-5; possibly TRBD2 for D (6 bases). With 1 base removed from V and 5 bases from J, the gap between germline ends came to 14 bases. The CDR3 covers 15 residues. Germline V CDR1 and CDR2: LNHNV, YYDKDF (reference sequence). DNA for the CDR3: TGTGCCACCAGCAGAGTTGGGGGGAAGGGTGAGACCCAGTACTTC. Translation: CATSRVGGKGETQYF.